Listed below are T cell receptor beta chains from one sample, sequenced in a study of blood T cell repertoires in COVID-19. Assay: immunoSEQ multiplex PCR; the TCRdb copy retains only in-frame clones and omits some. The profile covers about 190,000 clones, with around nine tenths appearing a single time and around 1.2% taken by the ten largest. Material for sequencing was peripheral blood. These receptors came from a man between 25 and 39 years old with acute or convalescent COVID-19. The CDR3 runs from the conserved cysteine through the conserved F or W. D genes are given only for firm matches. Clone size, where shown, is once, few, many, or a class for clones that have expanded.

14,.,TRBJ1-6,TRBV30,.,CAWRAGPYNSPLHF,TGTGCCTGGAGGGCAGGTCCTTATAATTCACCCCTCCACTTT
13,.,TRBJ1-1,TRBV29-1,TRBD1,CSVDGDRSTEAFF,TGCAGCGTTGATGGGGACAGGAGTACTGAAGCTTTCTTT
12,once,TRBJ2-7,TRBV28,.,CASRDSVGEQYF,TGTGCCAGCAGAGACAGCGTGGGTGAGCAGTACTTC
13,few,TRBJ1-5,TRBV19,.,CASSRVFNQPQHF,TGTGCCAGCAGCCGGGTATTCAATCAGCCCCAGCATTTT
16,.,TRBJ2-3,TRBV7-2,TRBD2,CASSQGTSRSTDTQYF,TGTGCCAGCAGCCAGGGGACTAGCAGGAGCACAGATACGCAGTATTTT
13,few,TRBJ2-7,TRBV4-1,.,CASSQDRSYEQYF,TGCGCCAGCAGCCAAGATAGGAGCTACGAGCAGTACTTC
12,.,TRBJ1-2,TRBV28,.,CASSLVAYGYTF,TGTGCCAGCAGTTTAGTAGCCTATGGCTACACCTTC
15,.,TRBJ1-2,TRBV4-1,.,CASSPQTGANYGYTF,TGCGCCAGCAGCCCCCAGACAGGAGCTAACTATGGCTACACCTTC
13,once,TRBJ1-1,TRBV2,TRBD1,CASIMDREGRAFF,TGTGCCAGCATTATGGACAGGGAGGGGAGAGCTTTCTTT
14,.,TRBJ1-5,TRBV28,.,CASTALGGMSPQHF,TGTGCCAGCACCGCCCTGGGGGGTATGTCGCCCCAGCATTTT
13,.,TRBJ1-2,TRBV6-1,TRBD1,CASRVSGGGGYTF,TGTGCCAGCAGAGTATCAGGGGGCGGTGGCTACACCTTC
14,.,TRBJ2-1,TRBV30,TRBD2,CAWSPVGGSYEQFF,TGTGCCTGGAGTCCCGTAGGCGGGAGTTATGAGCAGTTCTTC
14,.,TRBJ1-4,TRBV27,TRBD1,CASSPRQGPEKLFF,TGTGCCAGCAGTCCCCGACAGGGGCCCGAAAAACTGTTTTTT
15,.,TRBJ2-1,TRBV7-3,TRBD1,CASSQDRASYNEQFF,TGTGCCAGCAGTCAAGACAGGGCCTCCTACAATGAGCAGTTCTTC
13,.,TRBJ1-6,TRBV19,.,CASSWAQLSPLHF,TGTGCCAGTTCTTGGGCCCAGCTTTCACCCCTCCACTTT
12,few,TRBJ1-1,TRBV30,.,CAWSRWNTEAFF,TGTGCCTGGAGTCGGTGGAACACTGAAGCTTTCTTT
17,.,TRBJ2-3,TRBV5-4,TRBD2,CASSLPAGRAGTDTQYF,TGTGCCAGCAGCCTTCCCGCGGGGAGGGCCGGGACAGATACGCAGTATTTT